A single sample gave rise to the 23 T cell receptor beta chains below, sequenced in a study of vaccination and CD4 T cells after COVID-19. The treatment: approximately 11-day PBMC culture with coronavirus spike peptide pools or control peptides (ViraFEST assay). For these receptors, no antigen is known. Cultured CD4+ T cell DNA underwent sequencing with the Oncomine TCR Beta short-read assay. TCRdb passed the PCR reads through MiXCR, listing each CDR3 protein once. The sample includes about 15,000 distinct CDR3 sequences, 50% to 55% of them seen just once. The sequencing input was CD4+ T cells from blood, cultured in vitro. The origin of the receptors is a human donor who had recovered from COVID-19.

The V call is TRBV7-2, the J call TRBJ1-6; no firm D call. Germline-derived CDR1 and CDR2 are SGHTA and FQGNSA. The CDR3 covers 13 residues. V dropped 2 bases and J dropped 10 bases, with 9 bases sitting between them. CDR3 coding DNA: TGTGCCAGCAGCTTAACACATCCCTCACCCCTCCACTTT. Its translation is CASSLTHPSPLHF.

This chain joins TRBV28 and TRBJ1-2; D unclear. CDR1 and CDR2 (germline): MDHEN, SYDVKM. The CDR3 contains 10 residues. V was shortened by 4 bases and J by 7 bases, with 4 bases between the two germline ends. This CDR3 is CASSSGGYTF. The CDR3 coding sequence is TGTGCCAGCAGTTCAGGTGGCTACACCTTC.

The chain couples TRBV11-2 to TRBJ1-1, with a possible D match to TRBD1 (6 bases). Germline CDR1 SGHAT, CDR2 FQNNGV. The CDR3 sequence is 14 residues long. V was cut by 5 bases and J by 4 bases, with 14 bases left in between. The DNA of the CDR3 is TGTGCCAGCAGCATGACTACAGGGAGCACTGAAGCTTTCTTT. It is translated as CASSMTTGSTEAFF.

This chain connects TRBV20-1 to TRBJ2-1, with D maybe TRBD2 (6 bases). Germline CDR1 is DFQATT and CDR2 is SNEGSKA (reference sequence). The CDR3 has 18 amino acids. The V end lost 0 bases, the J end lost 0 bases, and 18 bases lay between the germline ends. CDR3 amino acids: CSARDFRLGGSSYNEQFF. The CDR3, as DNA: TGCAGTGCTAGAGATTTCCGCCTTGGGGGGAGCTCCTACAATGAGCAGTTCTTC.

The count of this clonotype is one. The chain links TRBV27 to TRBJ2-7, with D unclear. The CDR3 is made up of 16 amino acids. Germline loops: CDR1 MNHEY, CDR2 SMNVEV (reference sequence). The V gene lost 5 bases and the J gene lost 0 bases, with 17 bases spanning the gap. The chain's CDR3 is CASSPTKGRSSYEQYF. The CDR3 region has the DNA TGTGCCAGCAGTCCCACGAAGGGCCGCAGCTCCTACGAGCAGTACTTC.

The rearrangement joins TRBV20-1 to TRBJ2-5, with TRBD1 as a possible D gene (6 bases). Per the germline V gene, CDR1 is DFQATT and CDR2 is SNEGSKA (reference sequence). The CDR3 has 14 amino acids. Trimming cost V 6 bases and J 2 bases, with 16 bases left between them. The CDR3 region has the DNA TGCAGTGCCAAAGAAAACAGGGCACAAGAGACCCAGTACTTC. Encoded protein: CSAKENRAQETQYF.

The J gene is TRBJ2-7, the V gene TRBV27; 7 bases agree with TRBD1. The CDR3 has 14 residues. CDR1 is MNHEY, CDR2 SMNVEV, per germline (reference sequence). V lost 1 base and J lost 3; bases outside the gene matches: 3. CDR3 sequence: CASSLYGQDYEQYF. Here the CDR3 DNA reads TGTGCCAGCAGTTTATATGGACAGGACTACGAGCAGTACTTC.

This clonotype was observed a handful of times. The chain has TRBV11-3 and TRBJ1-6, with no clear D. The CDR3 consists of 14 residues. The germline gives CDR1 SGHNT, CDR2 YENEEA. V dropped 1 base and J dropped 10 bases, with 11 bases sitting between them. The CDR3 region has the DNA TGTGCCAGCAGCTTAGCTGGGTTAAGGTCACCCCTCCACTTT. Its translation is CASSLAGLRSPLHF. The whole variable domain, filled in from reference TRBV11-3 and TRBJ1-6, reads EAGVVQSPRYKIIEKKQPVAFWCNPISGHNTLYWYLQNLGQGPELLIRYENEEAVDDSQLPKDRFSAERLKGVDSTLKIQPAELGDSAVYLCASSLAGLRSPLHFGNGTRLTVT.

This clonotype was counted between two and nine times. The chain has TRBV7-9 and TRBJ2-1; 8 bases line up with TRBD2. The junction had 10 bases not matched to a gene; V was cut back by 8 bases and J by 7 bases. Germline loops: CDR1 SEHNR, CDR2 FQNEAQ (reference sequence). The CDR3 totals 14 residues. The CDR3 reads CASGDTGGANEQFF. For the CDR3, the DNA is TGTGCCAGCGGGGATACCGGGGGGGCGAATGAGCAGTTCTTC.

The chain combines TRBV11-3 with TRBJ2-7; 10 bases line up with TRBD1. Losses at the gene ends were 4 bases for V and 2 bases for J; bases not matched to a gene: 17. The CDR3 totals 19 residues. In germline, CDR1 is SGHNT, CDR2 YENEEA. CDR3 region: CASSSLVKEGTGAPYEQYF. DNA for the CDR3: TGTGCCAGCAGCTCCCTGGTGAAGGAAGGGACAGGGGCCCCCTACGAGCAGTACTTC.

The chain couples TRBV27 to TRBJ2-6; 7 nucleotides align to TRBD1. CDR1 and CDR2 from the germline V gene are MNHEY and SMNVEV (reference sequence). The CDR3 loop spans 17 amino acids. After removal of 5 bases from V and 0 bases from J, the junction contained 7 bases not matched to a gene. This CDR3 reads CASSRQGTLSGANVLTF. For the CDR3, the DNA is TGTGCCAGCAGTAGACAGGGCACACTCTCTGGGGCCAACGTCCTGACTTTC.

This chain uses TRBV10-3 with TRBJ1-6; 8 bases align to TRBD1. The CDR3 is 15 residues long. Trimming removed 10 bases from V and 7 bases from J; junction bases left unmatched: 12. Germline CDR1 is ENHRY and CDR2 is SYGVKD. CDR3 protein: CATSRDRPPNSPLHF. In DNA, the CDR3 is TGTGCCACCAGCCGGGACAGGCCCCCCAATTCACCCCTCCACTTT.

The J gene is TRBJ1-1, the V gene TRBV19; D remains unclear. The length of the CDR3 is 13 residues. Germline V gives CDR1 LNHDA, CDR2 SQIVND (reference sequence). V lost 6 bases, J lost 12 bases, and 20 bases lay in between. This CDR3 is CASSLPGTPNSFF. The CDR3 nucleotides are TGTGCCAGTAGCCTACCCGGCACCCCTAACTCTTTCTTT.

This rearrangement joins TRBV5-3 to TRBJ2-3; 7 nucleotides line up with TRBD1. TRBV5-3 is filed as an ORF, its function uncertain. Trimming at V came to 8 bases and at J to 1 base, leaving 7 bases not matched to a gene. The CDR3 contains 14 residues. The CDR3 region is CASSIGQGTDTQYF. In nucleotides, the CDR3 is TGTGCCAGCAGCATTGGACAGGGCACAGATACGCAGTATTTT.

This clonotype occurred once. V usage is TRBV19 and J usage is TRBJ1-2, with 7 bases lining up with TRBD1. The CDR3 length is 15 residues. Germline assignment: CDR1 LNHDA and CDR2 SQIVND (reference sequence). With 6 bases clipped from V and 0 bases from J, the junction kept 7 bases outside the gene matches. The CDR3, as DNA: TGTGCCAGTAGACCAACAGGGGTGGCTAACTATGGCTACACCTTC. Protein: CASRPTGVANYGYTF.

The chain uses TRBV3-1 and TRBJ2-3; TRBD2 agrees at 13 bases. CDR1 is LGHDT, CDR2 YNNKEL, per germline (reference sequence). Losses at the gene ends were 4 bases for V and 0 bases for J; bases not matched to a gene: 4. CDR3 size: 17 residues. The DNA for the CDR3 is TGTGCCAGCAGCCTAGGGACTAGCGGGGCCAGCACAGATACGCAGTATTTT. It specifies CASSLGTSGASTDTQYF.

The rearrangement uses TRBV20-1 and TRBJ2-2; D ambiguous. Looked up from germline, CDR1 is DFQATT and CDR2 is SNEGSKA (reference sequence). V lost 4 bases to trimming and J lost 7 bases, with 16 bases between them. This CDR3 is 14 amino acids long. The CDR3 here is CSAIGPTILGELFF. The DNA for the CDR3 is TGCAGTGCTATCGGGCCGACAATACTCGGGGAGCTGTTTTTT.

This clonotype appeared a few times. V usage is TRBV6-1 and J usage is TRBJ1-1; D gene unclear. The CDR3 is 12 amino acids. Trimming removed 8 bases from V and 2 bases from J, with 9 bases in between. CDR1 and CDR2 from the germline V gene are MNHNS and SASEGT. The DNA for the CDR3 is TGTGCCAGCTCGACAACCAACACTGAAGCTTTCTTT. Translating gives CASSTTNTEAFF.

This chain joins TRBV29-1 and TRBJ2-5, with D possibly TRBD2 on 7 matching bases. Looked up from germline, CDR1 is SQVTM and CDR2 is ANQGSEA. This CDR3 spans 13 amino acids. V lost 6 bases to trimming and J lost 5 bases, with 16 bases between them. The CDR3 nucleotides are TGCAGCGTAAGAGGGGGGGCTTACGAGACCCAGTACTTC. Protein product: CSVRGGAYETQYF.

This clonotype was observed a handful of times. CDR3 nucleotides: TGTGCCAGCAGCATGGGACAGGGAAACACTGAAGCTTTCTTT. Residues: CASSMGQGNTEAFF. The chain carries TRBV7-3 and TRBJ1-1, with 9 bases that match TRBD1. Germline assignment: CDR1 SGHTA and CDR2 FQGTGA. This CDR3 is 14 amino acids long. Trimming took 5 bases from V and 2 from J; bases not matched to a gene: 3.

This clonotype ranks as medium-sized. The chain links TRBV6-1 to TRBJ1-1; the D gene is possibly TRBD1 (6 bases). CDR1 MNHNS and CDR2 SASEGT come from the germline V gene. V dropped 7 bases and J dropped 3 bases, with 12 bases sitting between them. This CDR3 has 13 residues. CDR3 region: CASTVGADTEAFF. The CDR3 DNA reads TGTGCCAGCACGGTGGGGGCGGACACTGAAGCTTTCTTT.

The chain is built from TRBV29-1 and TRBJ2-2; possibly TRBD1 for D (8 bases). Looked up from germline, CDR1 is SQVTM and CDR2 is ANQGSEA. The CDR3 loop spans 13 amino acids. Trimming took off 7 bases at V and 6 bases at J, with 15 bases between the two ends. The DNA of the CDR3 is TGCAGCGGACGGACAGGGAGGGCCGGGGAGCTGTTTTTT. As protein: CSGRTGRAGELFF.

The V call is TRBV7-3, the J call TRBJ2-1; TRBD2 aligns across 8 bases. V dropped 5 bases and J dropped 6; count of bases not matched to a gene: 12. Germline V lookup: CDR1 SGHTA, CDR2 FQGTGA. The CDR3 totals 16 residues. CDR3 nucleotides: TGTGCCAGCAGCCCAGATTCGGGAGGGCCTGTCAATGAGCAGTTCTTC. It codes for CASSPDSGGPVNEQFF.